This TCR beta chain was recorded in a study of blood T cell repertoires in COVID-19 (dated by TCRdb to the early 2020s). Study-wide context: Collaborator samples came from the United States, Italy and Spain and covered acute and convalescent phases of COVID-19. The prospective study material was composed of cDNA or gDNA derived from T cells, B-cell-depleted T cells, or PBMCs. Deeply sampled blood TCRbeta repertoires from subjects exposed to, actively infected with, or recovered from COVID-19 were included in the dataset. A freely available public database, intended as a resource for researchers studying the immune response to SARS-CoV-2, is where the repertoires were released. Samples were obtained from the ongoing ImmuneRACE study (first 160 participants) and from 1,254 subjects provided by 6 global collaborators. Nearly every sample came with metadata listing a de-identified subject ID, COVID-19 status, age in years and sex. Where available, HLA class I and class II types were taken from metadata supplied by the sample provider and were not determined by assay-based typing. What the authors observed across the whole study: The amount of clinical and demographic metadata varied by source and participant and was provided uncurated.

Collaborating institutions collected whole blood in K2EDTA tubes following their own protocols. For TCRbeta analysis, collaborators shipped samples as frozen whole blood, isolated PBMCs, or DNA extracted from either of those sample types. TCRbeta CDR3 regions were amplified from genomic DNA using the immunoSEQ Assay, a bias-controlled multiplex PCR. The authors' analysis ran thus. Nucleated cell counts per sample were estimated from amplification of reference gene primers within the assay. Sequence reads were collapsed and filtered to measure the absolute abundance of every unique TCRbeta CDR3 rearrangement. For each sample, productive Simpson clonality was calculated as the square root of Simpson's diversity index over productive rearrangements. Imported from immuneACCESS, the table was reduced by TCRdb to in-frame sequences with V and J called. These copies leave out some clones; in studies compared against another copy, an unresolved V gene accounts for under half, and the cause of the remainder is not known. Clone size and the V and J calls come from that table; the DNA yielded D and trimming. Across this sample there are about 180,000 clones, with 85% to 90% seen only once. Around 20% of the sample is in the top ten clones.

Turning to this clone: It has no known antigen specificity. Qualities for individual bases were not recorded, and no much larger clone is one base off.

Sequences were obtained from peripheral blood. The sequence came from a man between 65 and 79 years old with active or convalescent COVID-19.

The bases read TGTGCCACCAGCAGAGACAGGGATGGTTCGGAGACCCAGTACTTC. Protein translation: CATSRDRDGSETQYF. In this chain, TRBV15 is recombined with TRBJ2-5; 5 matching bases give a weak D call of TRBD1. The CDR1 and CDR2 encoded by the germline V gene (reference sequence) are LNHNV and YYDKDF. The CDR3 goes from the cysteine to the phenylalanine over 15 residues. Only the CDR3 part of the read is kept: 45 bases, read in frame from the first base. V was cut back by 0 bases and J by 5 bases, leaving a gap of 13 bases between them.